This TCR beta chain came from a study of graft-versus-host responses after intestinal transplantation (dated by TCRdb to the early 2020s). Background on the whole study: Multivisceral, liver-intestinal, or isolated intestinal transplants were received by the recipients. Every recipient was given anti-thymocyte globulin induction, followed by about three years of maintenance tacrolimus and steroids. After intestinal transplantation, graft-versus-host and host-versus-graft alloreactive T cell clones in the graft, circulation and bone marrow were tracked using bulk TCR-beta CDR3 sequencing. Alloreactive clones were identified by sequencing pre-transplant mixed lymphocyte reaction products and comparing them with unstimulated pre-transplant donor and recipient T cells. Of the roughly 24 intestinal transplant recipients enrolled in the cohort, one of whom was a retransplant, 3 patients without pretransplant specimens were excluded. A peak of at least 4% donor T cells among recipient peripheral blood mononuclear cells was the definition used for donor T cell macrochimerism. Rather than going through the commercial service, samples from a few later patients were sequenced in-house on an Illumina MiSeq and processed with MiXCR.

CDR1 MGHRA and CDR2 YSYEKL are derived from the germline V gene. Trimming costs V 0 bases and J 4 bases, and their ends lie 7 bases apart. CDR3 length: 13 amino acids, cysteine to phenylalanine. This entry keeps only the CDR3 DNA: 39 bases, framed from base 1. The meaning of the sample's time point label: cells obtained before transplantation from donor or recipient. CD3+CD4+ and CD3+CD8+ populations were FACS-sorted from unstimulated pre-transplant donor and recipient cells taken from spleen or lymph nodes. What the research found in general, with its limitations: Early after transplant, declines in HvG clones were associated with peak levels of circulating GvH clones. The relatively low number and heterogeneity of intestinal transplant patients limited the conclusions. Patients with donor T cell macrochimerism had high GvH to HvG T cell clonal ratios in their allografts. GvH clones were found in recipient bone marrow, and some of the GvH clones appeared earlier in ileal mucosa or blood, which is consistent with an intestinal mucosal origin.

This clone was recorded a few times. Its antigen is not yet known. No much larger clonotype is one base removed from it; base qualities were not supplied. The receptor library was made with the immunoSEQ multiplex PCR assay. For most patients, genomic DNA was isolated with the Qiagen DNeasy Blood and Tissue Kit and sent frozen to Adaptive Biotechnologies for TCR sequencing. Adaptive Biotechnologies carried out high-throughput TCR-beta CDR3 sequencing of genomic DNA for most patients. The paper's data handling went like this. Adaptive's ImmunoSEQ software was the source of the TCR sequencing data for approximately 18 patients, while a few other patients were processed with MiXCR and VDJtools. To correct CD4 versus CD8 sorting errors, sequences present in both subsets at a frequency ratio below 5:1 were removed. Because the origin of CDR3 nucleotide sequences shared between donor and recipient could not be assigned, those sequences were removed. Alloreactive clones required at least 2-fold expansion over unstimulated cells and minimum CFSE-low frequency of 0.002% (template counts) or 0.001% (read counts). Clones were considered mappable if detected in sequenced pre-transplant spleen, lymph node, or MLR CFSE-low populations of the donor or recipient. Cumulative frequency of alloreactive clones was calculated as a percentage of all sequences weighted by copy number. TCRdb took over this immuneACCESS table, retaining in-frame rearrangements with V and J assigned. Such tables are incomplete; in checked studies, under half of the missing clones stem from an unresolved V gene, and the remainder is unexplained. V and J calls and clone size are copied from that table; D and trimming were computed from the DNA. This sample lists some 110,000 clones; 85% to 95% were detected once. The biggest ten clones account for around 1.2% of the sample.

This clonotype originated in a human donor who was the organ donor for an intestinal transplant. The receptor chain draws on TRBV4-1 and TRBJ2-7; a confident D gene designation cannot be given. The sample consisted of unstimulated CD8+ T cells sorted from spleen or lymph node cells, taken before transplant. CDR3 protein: CASSQDPYYEQYF. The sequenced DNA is TGCGCCAGCAGCCAAGATCCGTATTACGAGCAGTACTTC.